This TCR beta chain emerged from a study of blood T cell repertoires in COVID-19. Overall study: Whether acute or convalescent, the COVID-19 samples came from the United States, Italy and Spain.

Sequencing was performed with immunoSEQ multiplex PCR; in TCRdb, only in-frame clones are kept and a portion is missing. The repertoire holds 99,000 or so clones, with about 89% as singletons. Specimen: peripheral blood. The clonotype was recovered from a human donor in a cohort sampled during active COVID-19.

The CDR3 DNA reads as TGTGCCAGCTCACCAGAAGGAGGCAATCAGCCCCAGCATTTT. Translation gives CASSPEGGNQPQHF. V and J are TRBV18 and TRBJ1-5; D uncertain. V lost 2 bases to trimming and J lost 2 bases, with 7 bases between them. The CDR3 runs 14 residues. Per germline, CDR1 KGHSH and CDR2 LQKENI.